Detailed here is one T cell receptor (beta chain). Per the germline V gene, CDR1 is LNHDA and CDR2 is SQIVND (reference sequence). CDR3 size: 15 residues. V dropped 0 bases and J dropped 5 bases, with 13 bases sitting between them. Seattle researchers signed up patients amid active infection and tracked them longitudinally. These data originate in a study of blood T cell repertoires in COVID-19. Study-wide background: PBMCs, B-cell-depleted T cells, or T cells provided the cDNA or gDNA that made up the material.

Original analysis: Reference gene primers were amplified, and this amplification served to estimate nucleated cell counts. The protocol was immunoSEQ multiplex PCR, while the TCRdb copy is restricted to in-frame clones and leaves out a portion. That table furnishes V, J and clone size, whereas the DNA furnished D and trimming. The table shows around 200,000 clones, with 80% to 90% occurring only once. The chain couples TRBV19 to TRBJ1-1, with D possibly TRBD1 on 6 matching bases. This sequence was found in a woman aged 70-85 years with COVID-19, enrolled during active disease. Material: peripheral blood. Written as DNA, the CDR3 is TGTGCCAGTAGTATAGATGGGGGCAGTCGGACTGAAGCTTTCTTT. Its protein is CASSIDGGSRTEAFF.